This T cell receptor (beta chain) was recovered during a study of T cells after posttransplantation cyclophosphamide. Regarding the study as a whole: Donor CD8+ memory clones often dominated recipient blood repertoires at later times. TRB clonality was highly associated with recipient CMV seropositivity and reactivation.

The CDR3 contains 18 residues. Germline loops: CDR1 GTSNPN, CDR2 SVGIG (reference sequence). Trimming stripped 1 base from V and 5 bases from J, with 26 bases between. TCRdb's copy holds only in-frame clones and misses some; the assay was immunoSEQ multiplex PCR. The data show 51,000 or so clones, 94% seen once. To note about this clone: Its antigen is as yet unknown.

The chain carries TRBV30 and TRBJ1-2; D possibly corresponds to TRBD1 (5 bases). This sequence originates from a woman in her 30s in good health and a related stem cell transplant donor. The sample comprised PBMCs. The CDR3 bases are TGTGCCTGGAGTGACGGGGTCGGGGGTGGTATTATGTGGTATGGCTACACCTTC. It encodes CAWSDGVGGGIMWYGYTF.